Listed below are T cell receptor beta chains from one sample, sequenced in a study of T cell responses to AZD1222 COVID-19 vaccine. Clones were read by immunoSEQ multiplex PCR, and TCRdb kept only the in-frame ones, dropping some. Seen here are approximately 110,000 clones, over 75% observed once, and the top ten hold roughly 1.2%. Sequencing used peripheral blood, obtained on day 0 of AZD1222 vaccination. Every receptor here comes from an adult in good health. Both conserved end residues are trimmed from each CDR3. Each record gives: D gene, V gene, CDR3 protein. The D gene is left open where the match is weak.

>TRBD1|TRBV2
ASSAGTDFYGYT
>TRBD1|TRBV30
AWRRRDRDTGELF
>NA|TRBV9
ASSVELAVSSYNEQF
>TRBD1|TRBV7-2
ASSLGTGGYT
>NA|TRBV10-3
AISDRGQKNTEAF
>NA|TRBV6-1
ASSETKVYGYT
>NA|TRBV6-1
ASSETAYNEQF
>NA|TRBV7-9
ASSLVGGSPNLGYT
>NA|TRBV9
ASSVAAGPNTEAF
>NA|TRBV7-2
ASSLVFRKRQETQY
>NA|TRBV5-4
ASSLVSRYEQY
>TRBD1|TRBV6-4
ASSEGGTGSNEQF
>NA|TRBV10-3
AISELQVNTEAF
>NA|TRBV25-1
ASSERSVRELAF
>NA|TRBV7-2
ASSQDPGRTEAF
>NA|TRBV19
ASSSRAGNTIY
>TRBD1|TRBV6-6
ASSPSRGRGTDTQY
>TRBD2|TRBV6-6
ASSARGVGNEQF
>TRBD1|TRBV6-2/TRBV6-3
ASSYAGGYEQY
>NA|TRBV5-5
ASSLGEGRDQTQY
>NA|TRBV7-2
ASSLDMHQF
>NA|TRBV5-1
ASSLDGLSNSPLH
>NA|TRBV19
ASSISVGEPQH
>TRBD2|TRBV27
ASSLRSGGYYNEQF
>NA|TRBV7-9
ASRDSLIDASGANVLT
>NA|TRBV7-6
ASSLGNSPGTEAF
>TRBD1|TRBV5-1
ASSPGTGRETQY
>NA|TRBV3-1/TRBV3-2
ASSQDSRQPQH
>NA|TRBV4-1
ASTQQGRGNTGELF
>NA|TRBV5-1
ASSPGHTNTEAF
>NA|TRBV4-1
ASSQDWGAGTGNTIY
>TRBD2|TRBV5-4
ASRDYWTDTQY
>TRBD2|TRBV3-1/TRBV3-2
ASSAIAGGRGETQY
>TRBD1|TRBV5-4
ASSSGTDNEKLF
>NA|TRBV6-2/TRBV6-3
ASSSGYETETQY
>TRBD1|TRBV5-5
ASSLGQGNEKLF
>NA|TRBV6-5
ASSQRRGVKAF
>NA|TRBV7-9
ASSSGRDEQY
>TRBD1|TRBV9
ASSVGQGAYYEQY
>TRBD1|TRBV7-9
ASSLGLGQGYGYT
>TRBD2|TRBV11-2
ASSPSFGGASSYEQY
>TRBD1|TRBV5-1
ASSSGQAVPST
>NA|TRBV9
ASSVGRGEYEQY
>TRBD1|TRBV4-2
ASSQSRVGPGGFGYT
>NA|TRBV5-6
ASSSDRGYSNQPQH
>NA|TRBV5-8
ASSHSGAPRYT
>TRBD1|TRBV4-2
ASSWETGGNSPLH
>TRBD1|TRBV18
ASSSWTGGESKGYT
>TRBD2|TRBV5-1
ASSFGTSGGQETQY
>TRBD1|TRBV5-4
ASSYDRGAGSPLH
>TRBD2|TRBV12-3/TRBV12-4
ASRLSGAYEQY
>NA|TRBV5-1
ASKPWKSGTDTQY
>NA|TRBV18
ASSPPSMGSGRTEAF
>NA|TRBV6-5
ASSYSSQGNQPQH
>NA|TRBV6-5
ASSRAGTYNEQF